Listed below are T cell receptor beta chains from one sample, sequenced in a study of T cell changes during pregnancy in multiple sclerosis. The table came from immunoSEQ multiplex PCR; TCRdb's copy has only in-frame clones and leaves some out. Of tens of thousands of clones detected, roughly 90% appear once; the ten largest clones hold 2.5% to 3.5%. The sample consisted of peripheral blood, taken in the second trimester of pregnancy. The receptors were gathered from a female donor in good health, enrolled as a control in a pregnancy study. Each CDR3 is given with its conserved first and last residue. The D gene is left open where the match is weak. Clone size is given for some rows only: seen once, a few or many times, or a class if the clone is expanded.

j_call | clone_size | v_call | d_call | cdr3_length | cdr3_aa | cdr3_nt
TRBJ2-2 | . | TRBV4-1 | TRBD2 | 15 | CASSQVGLAGWELFF | TGCGCCAGCAGCCAAGTCGGACTAGCGGGGTGGGAGCTGTTTTTT
TRBJ1-1 | . | TRBV27 | . | 15 | CASSFRYRMNTEAFF | TGTGCCAGCAGTTTTAGGTACAGAATGAACACTGAAGCTTTCTTT
TRBJ2-5 | once | TRBV29-1 | TRBD2 | 15 | CSVEMGGGMGETQYF | TGCAGCGTTGAAATGGGCGGGGGGATGGGAGAGACCCAGTACTTC
TRBJ2-3 | . | TRBV20-1 | . | 11 | CSVASTDTQYF | TGCAGTGTAGCTAGCACAGATACGCAGTATTTT
TRBJ1-1 | . | TRBV25-1 | . | 15 | CASSPIGAANTEAFF | TGTGCCAGCAGTCCCATTGGGGCAGCGAACACTGAAGCTTTCTTT
TRBJ2-2 | . | TRBV7-9 | . | 12 | CASSSLAGELFF | TGTGCCAGCAGCTCACTCGCCGGGGAGCTGTTTTTT
TRBJ2-1 | . | TRBV9 | . | 14 | CASSVLPSGREQFF | TGTGCCAGCAGCGTCCTTCCCTCAGGGCGGGAGCAGTTCTTC
TRBJ2-7 | . | TRBV18 | TRBD1 | 16 | CASSLTGTGMGDEQYF | TGTGCCAGCTCACTTACCGGGACAGGGATGGGTGACGAGCAGTACTTC
TRBJ2-3 | . | TRBV9 | TRBD2 | 14 | CASSVSGKADTQYF | TGTGCCAGCAGCGTTAGCGGGAAGGCGGATACGCAGTATTTT
TRBJ1-4 | . | TRBV7-8 | . | 19 | CASSLMFGRGVLANEKLFF | TGTGCCAGCAGCTTAATGTTTGGGAGGGGGGTACTGGCTAATGAAAAACTGTTTTTT
TRBJ1-2 | . | TRBV6-5 | . | 12 | CATSGGLYGYTF | TGTGCCACCTCGGGGGGCCTCTATGGCTACACCTTC
TRBJ1-2 | . | TRBV25-1 | TRBD1 | 14 | CASRGTGMDYGYTF | TGTGCCAGCAGGGGGACAGGGATGGACTATGGCTACACCTTC